This section outlines one TCR beta chain sequence together with its context. The participants were between roughly 18 and 89 years old and came from under 25 US areas. Either two negative PCRs, clearance, or symptom resolution qualified Cohort 3 donors as recovered. These data originate in a study of blood T cell repertoires in COVID-19. Study-wide context: Researchers got acute and convalescent COVID-19 samples from the United States, Italy and Spain.

Germline lookup yields CDR1 SEHNR and CDR2 FQNEAQ (reference sequence). The J segment lost 3 bases and the V segment lost 8 bases, leaving 10 bases of the junction unmatched. This CDR3 is 16 amino acids long. Source study methods: By means of reference gene primer amplification, nucleated cell counts were estimated. Clones were read by immunoSEQ multiplex PCR, and TCRdb kept only the in-frame ones, dropping some. V and J calls and clone size follow that table, whereas D and trimming were derived from the DNA. Of under 300,000 clones in the sample, 88% were seen once. The clonotype originates from a woman in her twenties or thirties who had recovered from COVID-19. Source material: PBMCs or T cells enriched from blood (not recorded which). This chain links TRBV7-9 with TRBJ2-6; 7 bases fit TRBD1. Written as DNA, the CDR3 is TGTGCCAGCGGGCGCGGACAGGCCAGTGGGGCCAACGTCCTGACTTTC. Translation: CASGRGQASGANVLTF.